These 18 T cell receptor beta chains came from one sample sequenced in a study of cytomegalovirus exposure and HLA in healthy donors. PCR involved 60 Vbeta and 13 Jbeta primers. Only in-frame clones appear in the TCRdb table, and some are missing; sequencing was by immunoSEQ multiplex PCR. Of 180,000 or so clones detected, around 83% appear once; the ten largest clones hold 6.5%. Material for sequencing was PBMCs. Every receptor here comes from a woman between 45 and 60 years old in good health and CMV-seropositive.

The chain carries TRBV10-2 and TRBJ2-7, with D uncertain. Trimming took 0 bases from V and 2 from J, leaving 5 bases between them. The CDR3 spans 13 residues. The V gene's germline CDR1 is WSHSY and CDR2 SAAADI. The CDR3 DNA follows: TGCGCCAGCAGTGAGTCCAGTACCTACGAGCAGTACTTC. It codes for CASSESSTYEQYF.

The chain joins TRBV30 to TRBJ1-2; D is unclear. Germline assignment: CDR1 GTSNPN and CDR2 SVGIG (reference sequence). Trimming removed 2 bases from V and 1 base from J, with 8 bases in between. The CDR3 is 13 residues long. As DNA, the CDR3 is TGTGCCTGGAGTCCCCGGGTTAACTATGGCTACACCTTC. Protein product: CAWSPRVNYGYTF.

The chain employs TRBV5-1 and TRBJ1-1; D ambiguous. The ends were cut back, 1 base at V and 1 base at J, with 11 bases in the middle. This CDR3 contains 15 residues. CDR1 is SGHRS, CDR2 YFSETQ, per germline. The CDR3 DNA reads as TGCGCCAGCAGCTTGATGGCGGGGAAGAACACTGAAGCTTTCTTT. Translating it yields CASSLMAGKNTEAFF.

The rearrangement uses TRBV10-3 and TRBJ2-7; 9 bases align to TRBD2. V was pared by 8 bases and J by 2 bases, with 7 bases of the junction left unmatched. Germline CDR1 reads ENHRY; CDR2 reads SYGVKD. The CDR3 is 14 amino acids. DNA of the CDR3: TGTGCCATCGGCGTTAGCGGGGGAACCTACGAGCAGTACTTC. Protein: CAIGVSGGTYEQYF.

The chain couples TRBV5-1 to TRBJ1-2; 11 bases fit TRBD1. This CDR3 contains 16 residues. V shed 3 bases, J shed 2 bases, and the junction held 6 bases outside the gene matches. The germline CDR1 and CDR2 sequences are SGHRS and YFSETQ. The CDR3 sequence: CASSSQGQGVNYGYTF. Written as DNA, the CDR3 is TGCGCCAGCAGCTCACAGGGACAGGGGGTGAACTATGGCTACACCTTC.

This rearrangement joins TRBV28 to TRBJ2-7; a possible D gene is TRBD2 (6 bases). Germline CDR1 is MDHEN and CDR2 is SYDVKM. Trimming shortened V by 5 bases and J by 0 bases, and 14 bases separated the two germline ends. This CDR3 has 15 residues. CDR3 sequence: CASSPLWRDSYEQYF. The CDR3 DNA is TGTGCCAGCAGTCCCCTTTGGCGGGACTCCTACGAGCAGTACTTC.

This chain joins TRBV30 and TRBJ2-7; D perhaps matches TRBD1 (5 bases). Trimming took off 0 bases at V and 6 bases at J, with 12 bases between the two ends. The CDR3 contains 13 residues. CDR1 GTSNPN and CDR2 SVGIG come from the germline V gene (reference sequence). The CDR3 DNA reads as TGTGCCTGGAGTGTGGGGCCCGGCCGCGAGCAGTACTTC. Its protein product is CAWSVGPGREQYF.

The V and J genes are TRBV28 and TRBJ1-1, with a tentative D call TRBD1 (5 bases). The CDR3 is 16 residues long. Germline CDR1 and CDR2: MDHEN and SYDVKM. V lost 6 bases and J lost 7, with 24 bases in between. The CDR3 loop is CASRPNMPQQAIEAFF. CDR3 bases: TGTGCCAGCAGACCCAATATGCCCCAACAGGCGATTGAAGCTTTCTTT.

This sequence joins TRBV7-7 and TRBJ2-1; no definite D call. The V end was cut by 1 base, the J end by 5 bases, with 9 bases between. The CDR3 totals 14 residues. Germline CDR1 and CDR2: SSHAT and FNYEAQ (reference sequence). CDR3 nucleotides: TGTGCCAGCAGCTTAGTCCCGGGTAACAATGAGCAGTTCTTC. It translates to CASSLVPGNNEQFF.

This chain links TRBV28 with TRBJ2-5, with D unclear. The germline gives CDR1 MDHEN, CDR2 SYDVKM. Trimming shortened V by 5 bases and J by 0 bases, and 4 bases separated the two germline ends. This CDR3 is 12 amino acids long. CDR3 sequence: CASSRDQETQYF. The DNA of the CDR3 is TGTGCCAGCAGTCGTGACCAAGAGACCCAGTACTTC.

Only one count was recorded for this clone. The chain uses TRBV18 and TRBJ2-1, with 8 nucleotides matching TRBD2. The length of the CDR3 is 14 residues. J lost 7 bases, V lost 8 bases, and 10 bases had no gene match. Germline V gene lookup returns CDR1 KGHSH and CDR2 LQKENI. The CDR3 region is CASIDTGGRNEQFF. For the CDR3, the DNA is TGTGCCAGCATCGATACGGGGGGGCGGAATGAGCAGTTCTTC.

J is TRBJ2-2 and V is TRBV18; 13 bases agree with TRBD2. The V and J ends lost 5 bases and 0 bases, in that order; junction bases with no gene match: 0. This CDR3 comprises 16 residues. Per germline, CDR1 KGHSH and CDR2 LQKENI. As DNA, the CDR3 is TGTGCCAGCTCAGGGACTAGCGGGGCGAACACCGGGGAGCTGTTTTTT. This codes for CASSGTSGANTGELFF.

The CDR3 DNA reads as TGTGCCAGCTCAAGACAACAGGAGACCTACGAGCAGTACTTC. Protein: CASSRQQETYEQYF. V is TRBV18 and J is TRBJ2-7, with D possibly TRBD1 on 5 matching bases. The germline V gene encodes CDR1 KGHSH and CDR2 LQKENI. The CDR3 runs 14 residues. Trimming cost V 5 bases and J 2 bases, with 13 bases left between them.

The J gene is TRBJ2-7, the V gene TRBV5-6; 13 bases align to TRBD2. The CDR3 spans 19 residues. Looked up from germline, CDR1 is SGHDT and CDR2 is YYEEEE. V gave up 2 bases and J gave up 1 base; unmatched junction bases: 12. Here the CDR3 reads CASSLLDRGTSGKSYEQYF. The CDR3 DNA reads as TGTGCCAGCAGCTTACTAGACAGGGGGACTAGCGGGAAGTCCTACGAGCAGTACTTC.

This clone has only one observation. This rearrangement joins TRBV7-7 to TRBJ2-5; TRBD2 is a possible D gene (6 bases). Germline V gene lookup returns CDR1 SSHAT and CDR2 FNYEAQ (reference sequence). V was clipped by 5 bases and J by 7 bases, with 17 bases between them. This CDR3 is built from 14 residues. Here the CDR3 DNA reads TGTGCCAGCAGCCCTACGGGCGGGGCGGGGACCCAGTACTTC. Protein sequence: CASSPTGGAGTQYF.

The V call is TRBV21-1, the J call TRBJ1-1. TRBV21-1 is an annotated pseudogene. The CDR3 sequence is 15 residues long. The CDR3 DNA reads TGTGCCAGCAGCACCCGAGGCGGGGGACACACTGAAGCTTTCTTT. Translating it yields CASSTRGGGHTEAFF.

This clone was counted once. DNA of the CDR3: TGTGCCAGCAGTTTAGGAAGGGGGTTTAACAATGAGCAGTTCTTC. Translated, it gives CASSLGRGFNNEQFF. The chain couples TRBV28 to TRBJ2-1, with D possibly being TRBD1 (6 bases). This CDR3 region has 15 residues. Trimming removed 2 bases at V and 5 bases at J, with 13 bases between. In germline, CDR1 is MDHEN, CDR2 SYDVKM.

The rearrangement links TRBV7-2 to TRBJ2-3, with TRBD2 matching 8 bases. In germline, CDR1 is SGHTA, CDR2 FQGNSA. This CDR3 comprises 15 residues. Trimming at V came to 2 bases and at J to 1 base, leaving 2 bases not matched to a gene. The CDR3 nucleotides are TGTGCCAGCAGCTTAAACGGGGGGGGCACAGATACGCAGTATTTT. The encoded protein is CASSLNGGGTDTQYF.